This T cell receptor (beta chain) stems from a study of cytotoxic CD8 clonotypes in ibrutinib-treated CLL. Across the study: After a median of approximately 68 months, some 14 patients stayed remitted and some twelve progressed; responses had been partial in approximately 24 and complete in 2.

Germline loops: CDR1 LGHNT, CDR2 FRNRAP. CDR3 length: 17 residues. Trimming removed 1 base from V and 5 bases from J; junction bases left unmatched: 13. The source of about 2 micrograms of genomic DNA for TCR beta libraries was cryopreserved PBMCs. Only in-frame clones appear in the TCRdb table, and some are missing; sequencing was by immunoSEQ multiplex PCR. The profile covers around 91,000 clones, with around 83% appearing a single time and about 5.6% taken by the ten largest. The study's findings and limits: Clonality increased with ibrutinib response but returned toward baseline at progression. Contraction or stability on treatment was seen for public clonotypes, which were uncommon.

On this clone: Antigen: not known.

This chain joins TRBV12-5 and TRBJ2-5; the match to TRBD2 covers 7 bases. The origin of this receptor is a human donor with chronic lymphocytic leukemia. The material sequenced was PBMCs, taken before ibrutinib treatment. The CDR3 region is CASGLATEGGSHETQYF. The DNA for the CDR3 is TGTGCTAGTGGTTTGGCAACTGAGGGCGGGAGTCACGAGACCCAGTACTTC.